The source of this TCR beta chain is a study of blood T cell repertoires in COVID-19. Study in general: Sources were T cells, B-cell-depleted T cells, or PBMCs; the material itself was cDNA or gDNA.

This CDR3 is built from 18 residues. Germline V gene lookup returns CDR1 SGHVS and CDR2 FQNEAQ. J gave up 0 bases and V 5 bases, and 14 bases lay outside the gene matches. The authors' processing: Counts of nucleated cells, estimated from reference gene primer amplification, were obtained. Sequenced by immunoSEQ multiplex PCR; TCRdb stores in-frame clones only, minus some. D and trimming were read from the DNA, whereas the V and J calls and clone size are those reported in that table. The sample records over 100,000 clones, 65% to 90% being singletons. Sequencing was done on a sample of peripheral blood. This receptor was taken from a woman aged 55-70 years with active or convalescent COVID-19. The V call is TRBV7-8, the J call TRBJ2-3, with 7 bases aligning to TRBD2. This CDR3 is CASSPGRQTSRSTDTQYF. CDR3 nucleotides: TGTGCCAGCAGCCCAGGGAGACAGACTAGCCGGAGCACAGATACGCAGTATTTT.